The rows below give T cell receptor beta chains drawn from one sample of a study of PD-L1 blockade in urothelial cancer. Assay used: immunoSEQ multiplex PCR; TCRdb lists only in-frame clones, some missing. The table includes 60,000 or so clones, 82% detected once. This material consisted of PBMCs, taken around atezolizumab (anti-PD-L1) treatment. These TCRs come from a man in his sixties or seventies with urothelial cancer. The CDR3 runs from the conserved cysteine through the conserved F or W. The order of the fields is CDR3 DNA, CDR3 protein, clone size, D gene, V gene, J gene. A D gene is named only where the DNA matches it firmly. Only some rows state a clone size, as once, few, many or a class for expanded clones.

CDR3 DNA: TGTGCCAGCAGCCCAGGGCCTACTAACTATGGCTACACCTTC
CDR3 protein: CASSPGPTNYGYTF
clone size: -
D gene: -
V gene: TRBV11-2
J gene: TRBJ1-2

CDR3 DNA: TGTGCCAGCAGCTTAAAGGAGTCGGAAGAAAAACTGTTTTTT
CDR3 protein: CASSLKESEEKLFF
clone size: -
D gene: -
V gene: TRBV5-6
J gene: TRBJ1-4

CDR3 DNA: TGTGCCAGCAGTTTCCGGGACAGGGTCTACGAGCAGTACTTC
CDR3 protein: CASSFRDRVYEQYF
clone size: -
D gene: TRBD1
V gene: TRBV6-1
J gene: TRBJ2-7

CDR3 DNA: TGTGCCAGCAGCTTAGGGGGCGCGAACGGCGGCTACACCTTC
CDR3 protein: CASSLGGANGGYTF
clone size: few
D gene: -
V gene: TRBV7-9
J gene: TRBJ1-2

CDR3 DNA: TGTGCCAGCAGCCAAGATAGAACCTATAACTATGGCTACACCTTC
CDR3 protein: CASSQDRTYNYGYTF
clone size: -
D gene: -
V gene: TRBV4-2
J gene: TRBJ1-2

CDR3 DNA: TGCAGCGTGATGGGACTAGAGCAGTTCTTC
CDR3 protein: CSVMGLEQFF
clone size: -
D gene: TRBD2
V gene: TRBV29-1
J gene: TRBJ2-1

CDR3 DNA: TGTGCCAGCAGCGTAGGCAGGGGCACCTACGAGCAGTACTTC
CDR3 protein: CASSVGRGTYEQYF
clone size: -
D gene: -
V gene: TRBV9
J gene: TRBJ2-7

CDR3 DNA: TGTGCCAGCCAACCCACTAGTCGGGGGGAGCTGTTTTTT
CDR3 protein: CASQPTSRGELFF
clone size: -
D gene: -
V gene: TRBV2
J gene: TRBJ2-2

CDR3 DNA: TGTGCCAGCAACAAGGACAGGGTCGAGAACACTGAAGCTTTCTTT
CDR3 protein: CASNKDRVENTEAFF
clone size: once
D gene: TRBD1
V gene: TRBV9
J gene: TRBJ1-1

CDR3 DNA: TGTGCCAGCAGTTCGGGACAGGTGGATCTCTATGGCTACACCTTC
CDR3 protein: CASSSGQVDLYGYTF
clone size: -
D gene: TRBD1
V gene: TRBV28
J gene: TRBJ1-2

CDR3 DNA: TGCGCCAGCAGCTCCGGGACAGGGGGCTTTGGCTATGGCTACACCTTC
CDR3 protein: CASSSGTGGFGYGYTF
clone size: -
D gene: TRBD1
V gene: TRBV5-1
J gene: TRBJ1-2

CDR3 DNA: TGTGCCAGCAGTTCGCTTACAGGGGGAAATGAGCAGTTCTTC
CDR3 protein: CASSSLTGGNEQFF
clone size: once
D gene: TRBD1
V gene: TRBV28
J gene: TRBJ2-1

CDR3 DNA: TGTGCCAGCAGCACTACACAGGGGAAATTCACTGAAGCTTTCTTT
CDR3 protein: CASSTTQGKFTEAFF
clone size: -
D gene: TRBD1
V gene: TRBV27
J gene: TRBJ1-1

CDR3 DNA: TGTGCCAGCAGCCCAGACAAGAACTATGGCTACACCTTC
CDR3 protein: CASSPDKNYGYTF
clone size: once
D gene: -
V gene: TRBV7-6
J gene: TRBJ1-2

CDR3 DNA: TGTGCCAGCAGAGGACTAGCGGGAGCCTACGAGCAGTACTTC
CDR3 protein: CASRGLAGAYEQYF
clone size: -
D gene: TRBD2
V gene: TRBV6-1
J gene: TRBJ2-7

CDR3 DNA: TGTGCCAGCAGCCACAACTCCGGGATCCGCTACGAGCAGTACTTC
CDR3 protein: CASSHNSGIRYEQYF
clone size: -
D gene: -
V gene: TRBV14
J gene: TRBJ2-7

CDR3 DNA: TGTGCCAGCAGCTTAGAGTGGACAGGTCTAGGGAATGAGCAGTTCTTC
CDR3 protein: CASSLEWTGLGNEQFF
clone size: -
D gene: TRBD1
V gene: TRBV11-2
J gene: TRBJ2-1

CDR3 DNA: TGTGCCAGTAGTATCATGGAGGGACAGGGCTACGAGCAGTACTTC
CDR3 protein: CASSIMEGQGYEQYF
clone size: -
D gene: TRBD1
V gene: TRBV19
J gene: TRBJ2-7

CDR3 DNA: TGTGCCAGCTCGAAGAGCCGGACAGGGCTTAACACTGAAGCTTTCTTT
CDR3 protein: CASSKSRTGLNTEAFF
clone size: -
D gene: TRBD1
V gene: TRBV18
J gene: TRBJ1-1

CDR3 DNA: TGTGCCAGCAGTGGGTTAGGAGACACCATATATTTT
CDR3 protein: CASSGLGDTIYF
clone size: -
D gene: -
V gene: TRBV2
J gene: TRBJ1-3

CDR3 DNA: TGTGCCATCAAAACGGACAGGGTCCAGGTGGACACAGATACGCAGTATTTT
CDR3 protein: CAIKTDRVQVDTDTQYF
clone size: -
D gene: TRBD1
V gene: TRBV10-3
J gene: TRBJ2-3

CDR3 DNA: TGCGCCAGCAGCTTGATACTAGCGAGGAACACCGGGGAGCTGTTTTTT
CDR3 protein: CASSLILARNTGELFF
clone size: -
D gene: TRBD2
V gene: TRBV5-1
J gene: TRBJ2-2

CDR3 DNA: TGCGCCAGCAGTGAATCAGGGACTGGAAACACCATATATTTT
CDR3 protein: CASSESGTGNTIYF
clone size: -
D gene: -
V gene: TRBV10-1
J gene: TRBJ1-3

CDR3 DNA: TGTGCCAGCAGTGAAACCGGACAAGGCGTAACTGAAGCTTTCTTT
CDR3 protein: CASSETGQGVTEAFF
clone size: -
D gene: -
V gene: TRBV6-1
J gene: TRBJ1-1

CDR3 DNA: TGCGCCAGCAGCCTGCCCGGGACAGATAACTATGGCTACACCTTC
CDR3 protein: CASSLPGTDNYGYTF
clone size: -
D gene: TRBD1
V gene: TRBV4-1
J gene: TRBJ1-2

CDR3 DNA: TGTGCCAGCAGCTTAGTGGACAGGGGGTACCAAGAGACCCAGTACTTC
CDR3 protein: CASSLVDRGYQETQYF
clone size: -
D gene: TRBD1
V gene: TRBV7-9
J gene: TRBJ2-5

CDR3 DNA: TGTGCCAGCAGGATTGGGACAAAGAACACTGAAGCTTTCTTT
CDR3 protein: CASRIGTKNTEAFF
clone size: -
D gene: -
V gene: TRBV27
J gene: TRBJ1-1

CDR3 DNA: TGTGCCAGCAGCAAACAACTAGCGGGAGCCTACGAGCAGTACTTC
CDR3 protein: CASSKQLAGAYEQYF
clone size: -
D gene: TRBD2
V gene: TRBV5-4
J gene: TRBJ2-7

CDR3 DNA: TGCGCCAGCAGCCGAGAAGGGACAGGGGTTGGCTATGGCTACACCTTC
CDR3 protein: CASSREGTGVGYGYTF
clone size: -
D gene: TRBD1
V gene: TRBV4-1
J gene: TRBJ1-2

CDR3 DNA: TGTGCCAGCAGCCCCCGCGGAGACAGGTGGGAGGAGACCCAGTACTTC
CDR3 protein: CASSPRGDRWEETQYF
clone size: -
D gene: -
V gene: TRBV9
J gene: TRBJ2-5

CDR3 DNA: TGCAGCGCGAAGACTAGCTCCTACAATGAGCAGTTCTTC
CDR3 protein: CSAKTSSYNEQFF
clone size: -
D gene: -
V gene: TRBV29-1
J gene: TRBJ2-1

CDR3 DNA: TGTGCCAGCAGTGAAGAGGGAGGAGGCAATGAGCAGTTCTTC
CDR3 protein: CASSEEGGGNEQFF
clone size: few
D gene: -
V gene: TRBV2
J gene: TRBJ2-1

CDR3 DNA: TGTGCCAGCAGCTCCGGGACAGGCTCCTACGAGCAGTACTTC
CDR3 protein: CASSSGTGSYEQYF
clone size: -
D gene: TRBD1
V gene: TRBV7-3
J gene: TRBJ2-7

CDR3 DNA: TGTGCCAGCGGGGGATACAGGGGCTTAGGTGAAAAACTGTTTTTT
CDR3 protein: CASGGYRGLGEKLFF
clone size: -
D gene: TRBD1
V gene: TRBV2
J gene: TRBJ1-4

CDR3 DNA: TGTGCCAGCGCTAAGTCAGGGGAGGGCGAAAAACTGTTTTTT
CDR3 protein: CASAKSGEGEKLFF
clone size: -
D gene: -
V gene: TRBV6-6
J gene: TRBJ1-4

CDR3 DNA: TGCGCCAGCAGCTTAGCTCGACAGGGACCTAGCACAGATACGCAGTATTTT
CDR3 protein: CASSLARQGPSTDTQYF
clone size: -
D gene: TRBD1
V gene: TRBV5-1
J gene: TRBJ2-3

CDR3 DNA: TGTGCCAGCAGCTCTACAGGGGGCAGAAATGAAAAACTGTTTTTT
CDR3 protein: CASSSTGGRNEKLFF
clone size: -
D gene: TRBD1
V gene: TRBV7-9
J gene: TRBJ1-4

CDR3 DNA: TGTGCCAGCAGCGTAGGCTTAGCGGAGACTTCCTACGAGCAGTACTTC
CDR3 protein: CASSVGLAETSYEQYF
clone size: few
D gene: -
V gene: TRBV9
J gene: TRBJ2-7

CDR3 DNA: TGTGCCTGGAGTGTCCAGGCCACTGAAGCTTTCTTT
CDR3 protein: CAWSVQATEAFF
clone size: -
D gene: -
V gene: TRBV30
J gene: TRBJ1-1

CDR3 DNA: TGTGCCAGCAGTGTTGCGGGAGTGAGCACAGATACGCAGTATTTT
CDR3 protein: CASSVAGVSTDTQYF
clone size: -
D gene: TRBD2
V gene: TRBV6-4
J gene: TRBJ2-3